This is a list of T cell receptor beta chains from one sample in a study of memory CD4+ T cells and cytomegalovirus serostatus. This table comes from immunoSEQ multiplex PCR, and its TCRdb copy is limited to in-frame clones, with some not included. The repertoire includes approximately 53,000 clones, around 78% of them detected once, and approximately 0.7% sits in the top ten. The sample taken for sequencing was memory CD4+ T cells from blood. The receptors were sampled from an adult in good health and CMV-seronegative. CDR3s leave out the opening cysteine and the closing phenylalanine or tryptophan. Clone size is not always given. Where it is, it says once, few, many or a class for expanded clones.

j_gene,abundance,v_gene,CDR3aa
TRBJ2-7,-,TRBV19,ASRLQGAHEQY
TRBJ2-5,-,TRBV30,AWSALGSRGQETQY
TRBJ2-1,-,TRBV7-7,ASSLNIMGGLAVYSYNEQF
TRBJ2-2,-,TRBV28,ASIETGQGGAGELF
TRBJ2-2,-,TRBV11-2,ASSLLQSSELF
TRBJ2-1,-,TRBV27,ASSPGDSRVGNEQF
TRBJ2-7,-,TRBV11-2,ASSLVLRQDFSYEQY
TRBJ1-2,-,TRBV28,ASSSGTGRSGYT
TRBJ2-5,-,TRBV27,ASSPRQGAYQETQY
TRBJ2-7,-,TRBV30,AWSGSATSGRARSYEQY
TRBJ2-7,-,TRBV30,AWSVSRYEQY
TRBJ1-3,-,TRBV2,ASIPDSASGNTIY
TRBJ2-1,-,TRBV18,ASSRTNNEQF
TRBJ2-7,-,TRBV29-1,SVSTGPYEQY
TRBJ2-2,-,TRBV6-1,ASREGTGELF
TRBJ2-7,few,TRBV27,ASSLASGGAYEQY
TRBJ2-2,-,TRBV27,ASSLQVNTGELF
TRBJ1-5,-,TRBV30,AWSLRGLFNQPQH
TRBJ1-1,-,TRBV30,AWRQGTEAF
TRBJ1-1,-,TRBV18,ASSQQFREEAF
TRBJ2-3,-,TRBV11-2,ASSLGLGASTDTQY
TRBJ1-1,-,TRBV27,ASSLRTGVNTEAF
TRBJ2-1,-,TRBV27,ASSLQTPWDEQF
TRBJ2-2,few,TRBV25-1,ASTGQGDTGELF
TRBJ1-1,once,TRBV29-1,SVEGQMNTEAF
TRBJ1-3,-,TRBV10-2,ATYGTAGNTIY
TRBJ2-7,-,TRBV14,ASSGRTSYEQY
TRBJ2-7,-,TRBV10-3,AIRSYSGSSYEQY
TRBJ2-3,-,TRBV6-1,ASSVDTDTQY
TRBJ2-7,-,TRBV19,ASSPQGGDVNYEQY
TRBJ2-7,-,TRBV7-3,ASSSSGADIYEQY
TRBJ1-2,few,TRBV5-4,ASSLGQYRGAYGYT
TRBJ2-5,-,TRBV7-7,ASSPIPGQGLETQY
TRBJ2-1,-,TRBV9,ASSVDVAGEQF
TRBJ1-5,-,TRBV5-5,ASSLEDTRYQPQH
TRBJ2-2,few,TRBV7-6,ASSPTNTGELF
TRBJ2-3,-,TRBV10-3,AARGASRGDTQY
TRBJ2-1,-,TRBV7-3,ASSLGASGTNEQF
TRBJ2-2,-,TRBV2,ASSRDANTGELF
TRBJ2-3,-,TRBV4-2,ASSLIAGDSDTQY
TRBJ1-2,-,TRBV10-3,AISESGQDYGYT
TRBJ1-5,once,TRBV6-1,ATHWGGAIQPQH
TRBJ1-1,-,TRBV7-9,ASSLDRNTEAF